These 2 T cell receptor beta chains were sequenced from one sample in a study of blood T cell repertoires in COVID-19. TCRdb's copy holds only in-frame clones and misses some; the assay was immunoSEQ multiplex PCR. The data contain about 220,000 clones, about 79% of them singletons. Specimen: peripheral blood. Receptors were obtained from a man aged 50 or older with active or convalescent COVID-19.

This clone was found once. This CDR3 is CASSPLAGASEQFF. The CDR3, as DNA: TGTGCCAGCAGCCCCTTAGCGGGAGCCAGCGAGCAGTTCTTC. This sequence joins TRBV7-8 and TRBJ2-1; 9 bases fit TRBD2. Germline V gene lookup returns CDR1 SGHVS and CDR2 FQNEAQ. Trimming cost V 5 bases and J 10 bases; bases outside gene matches: 9. The length of the CDR3 is 14 residues.

This clone was seen only once. The chain has TRBV6-2 or TRBV6-3 and TRBJ1-5, with a tentative D call TRBD1 (5 bases). V shed 5 bases and J shed 7 bases, with 15 bases lying between them. Germline V CDR1 and CDR2: MNHEY, SVGEGT. This CDR3 spans 14 amino acids. The CDR3: CASSPPGGGQPQHF. The CDR3 nucleotides read TGTGCCAGCAGTCCCCCCGGGGGGGGGCAGCCCCAGCATTTT.